Presented here are 25 T cell receptor beta chains from one specimen sequenced in a study of CD8 T cells in Susac syndrome. An amount of RNA that ranged from roughly 0.5 to 1 ug was reverse transcribed with random hexamers. TCRdb re-called the immunoSEQ multiplex PCR reads with MiXCR, one entry per CDR3 protein. This sample has about 76,000 distinct CDR3 sequences, with 75% to 95% found just once. What was sequenced was CD8+ T cells from PBMCs. All receptors come from a human donor with multiple sclerosis.

This chain connects TRBV10-3 to TRBJ2-1; 11 bases match TRBD2. V was pared by 3 bases and J by 2 bases, with 3 bases of the junction left unmatched. There are 16 residues in the CDR3. CDR1 is ENHRY, CDR2 SYGVKD, per germline. CDR3 DNA: TGTGCCATCAGTGACCTAGCGGGAGGCACCTACAATGAGCAGTTCTTC. It specifies CAISDLAGGTYNEQFF.

This rearrangement joins TRBV28 to TRBJ1-1; D perhaps matches TRBD1 (6 bases). Trimming removed 6 bases at V and 2 bases at J, with 13 bases between. Germline lookup yields CDR1 MDHEN and CDR2 SYDVKM. This CDR3 is 14 amino acids long. CDR3 nucleotides: TGTGCCAGCAGCCTCCCGGGGGCCAACACTGAAGCTTTCTTT. Its protein product is CASSLPGANTEAFF.

This chain joins TRBV4-3 and TRBJ2-2, with 11 positions matching TRBD2. Germline lookup yields CDR1 LGHNA and CDR2 YSLEER. Losses at the gene ends were 4 bases for V and 6 bases for J; bases not matched to a gene: 10. The CDR3 length is 17 residues. The CDR3 loop is CASSPTLLAGVAGELFF. In nucleotides, the CDR3 is TGCGCCAGCAGCCCCACCCTACTAGCGGGAGTCGCCGGGGAGCTGTTTTTT.

V and J are TRBV6-5 and TRBJ1-2, with a weak D call TRBD1 (6 bases). V was trimmed by 2 bases and J by 7 bases, leaving 8 bases between them. This CDR3 has 12 amino acids. The germline V gene has CDR1 MNHEY and CDR2 SVGAGI. DNA for the CDR3: TGTGCCAGCAGTTACGGGGGGGCTGGCTACACCTTC. It specifies CASSYGGAGYTF.

The chain combines TRBV28 with TRBJ2-3, with TRBD2 matching 11 bases. The germline CDR1 and CDR2 sequences are MDHEN and SYDVKM. The V and J ends lost 3 bases and 1 base, in that order; junction bases with no gene match: 12. The CDR3 totals 19 residues. DNA of the CDR3: TGTGCCAGCAGTTTTCCTGCCCCCACTAGCGGGGGTGGCACAGATACGCAGTATTTT. It is translated as CASSFPAPTSGGGTDTQYF.

This clonotype was detected once. The V and J genes are TRBV7-2 and TRBJ2-7, with a weak D call TRBD1 (5 bases). With 4 bases removed from V and 5 bases from J, the gap between germline ends came to 15 bases. The germline gives CDR1 SGHTA, CDR2 FQGNSA. The CDR3 sequence is 14 residues long. CDR3 sequence (DNA): TGTGCCAGCAGCTACCTATATCAGGGTAACGAGCAGTACTTC. Residues: CASSYLYQGNEQYF.

The V and J genes are TRBV12-3 or TRBV12-4 and TRBJ1-3; 7 bases align to TRBD1. The trim removed 5 bases at V and 1 base at J, leaving 2 bases unmatched. This CDR3 spans 14 amino acids. The CDR3 loop is CASSETGSGNTIYF. For the CDR3, the DNA is TGTGCCAGCAGTGAGACAGGGTCTGGAAACACCATATATTTT.

The chain has TRBV5-1 and TRBJ2-7; D may correspond to TRBD1 or TRBD2 (5 bases each). Germline V CDR1 and CDR2: SGHRS, YFSETQ. Trimming removed 0 bases at V and 0 bases at J, with 13 bases between. CDR3 size: 16 residues. CDR3 amino acids: CASSLGGTLISYEQYF. The CDR3 DNA is TGCGCCAGCAGCTTGGGTGGGACGCTTATCTCCTACGAGCAGTACTTC. Supplemented by reference TRBV5-1 and TRBJ2-7, the full variable domain reads KAGVTQTPRYLIKTRGQQVTLSCSPISGHRSVSWYQQTPGQGLQFLFEYFSETQRNKGNFPGRFSGRQFSNSRSEMNVSTLELGDSALYLCASSLGGTLISYEQYFGPGTRLTVT.

The CDR3 here is CASSWTGDTEAFF. The CDR3 DNA sequence: TGTGCCAGCAGTTGGACAGGGGACACTGAAGCTTTCTTT. The chain employs TRBV12-3 or TRBV12-4 and TRBJ1-1, with 9 positions matching TRBD1. V was pared by 4 bases and J by 3 bases, with 0 bases of the junction left unmatched. This CDR3 has 13 residues.

V gene TRBV7-2 combines with J gene TRBJ2-1, with 8 bases fitting TRBD2. V was pared by 5 bases and J by 0 bases, with 6 bases of the junction left unmatched. The CDR3 covers 16 residues. CDR1 is SGHTA, CDR2 FQGNSA, per germline. The CDR3 spells CASSPSSGPSYNEQFF. The CDR3 nucleotides are TGTGCCAGCAGCCCCTCTAGCGGGCCCTCCTACAATGAGCAGTTCTTC.

The chain employs TRBV7-9 and TRBJ1-2, with D tentatively TRBD1 (6 bases). This CDR3 has 13 amino acids. Trimming stripped 5 bases from V and 6 bases from J, with 13 bases between. Looked up from germline, CDR1 is SEHNR and CDR2 is FQNEAQ (reference sequence). The chain's CDR3 is CASSQVQGHGYTF. The CDR3 DNA follows: TGTGCCAGCAGCCAAGTCCAGGGGCATGGCTACACCTTC. Full variable domain (remainder filled in from reference TRBV7-9 and TRBJ1-2): DTGVSQNPRHKITKRGQNVTFRCDPISEHNRLYWYRQTLGQGPEFLTYFQNEAQLEKSRLLSDRFSAERPKGSFSTLEIQRTEQGDSAMYLCASSQVQGHGYTFGSGTRLTVV.

The V gene is TRBV12-5, the J gene TRBJ1-1; D possibly corresponds to TRBD1 (6 bases). The CDR3 runs 13 residues. The V and J ends lost 6 bases and 1 base respectively, with 9 bases between them. The germline CDR1 and CDR2 sequences are LGHNT and FRNRAP. CDR3 in amino acids: CASGRTENTEAFF. DNA for the CDR3: TGTGCTAGTGGCCGGACAGAGAACACTGAAGCTTTCTTT.

The gene calls are TRBV27 and TRBJ2-7, with 10 bases aligning to TRBD2. With 3 bases clipped from V and 3 bases from J, the junction kept 8 bases outside the gene matches. The length of the CDR3 is 16 residues. The germline CDR1 and CDR2 sequences are MNHEY and SMNVEV (reference sequence). In nucleotides, the CDR3 is TGTGCCAGCAGTTTGAGCGGGAGGGCTCCCTTCTACGAGCAGTACTTC. This gives the protein CASSLSGRAPFYEQYF.

The chain joins TRBV30 to TRBJ2-1; perhaps TRBD2 as D (5 bases). V lost 1 base to trimming and J lost 4 bases, with 11 bases between them. In germline, CDR1 is GTSNPN, CDR2 SVGIG (reference sequence). The CDR3 is 14 residues long. The CDR3 reads CAWSGPRRYNEQFF. The CDR3 DNA reads TGTGCCTGGAGTGGTCCCCGGAGGTACAATGAGCAGTTCTTC. Filled out from reference TRBV30 and TRBJ2-1, the complete variable domain reads SQTIHQWPATLVQPVGSPLSLECTVEGTSNPNLYWYRQAAGRGLQLLFYSVGIGQISSEVPQNLSASRPQDRQFILSSKKLLLSDSGFYLCAWSGPRRYNEQFFGPGTRLTVL.

The chain has TRBV5-6 and TRBJ1-2, with D possibly being TRBD1 (6 bases). Per the germline V gene, CDR1 is SGHDT and CDR2 is YYEEEE. The CDR3 consists of 14 residues. The V end was cut by 1 base, the J end by 3 bases, with 10 bases between. The CDR3 DNA sequence: TGTGCCAGCAGCTTGACGGGGGCCCACTATGGCTACACCTTC. Its protein is CASSLTGAHYGYTF.

The V and J genes are TRBV7-3 and TRBJ2-7; possibly TRBD1 or TRBD2 for D (5 bases each). Germline V gene lookup returns CDR1 SGHTA and CDR2 FQGTGA. V was cut by 5 bases and J by 5 bases, with 16 bases left in between. This CDR3 contains 14 residues. The CDR3 loop is CASSRDGSRDEQYF. CDR3 DNA: TGTGCCAGCAGCCGGGACGGATCAAGGGACGAGCAGTACTTC.

V usage is TRBV6-6 and J usage is TRBJ1-5, with D unclear. Germline loops: CDR1 MNHNY, CDR2 SVGAGI (reference sequence). V was cut by 0 bases and J by 6 bases, with 6 bases left in between. CDR3 length equals 13 residues. The CDR3 nucleotides read TGTGCCAGCAGTTACTCGGGTGCTCAGCCCCAGCATTTT. Translation gives CASSYSGAQPQHF.

This chain uses TRBV5-4 with TRBJ1-1, with TRBD1 as a possible D gene (5 bases). The CDR3 has 13 amino acids. The V end lost 9 bases, the J end lost 2 bases, and 14 bases lay between the germline ends. Germline loops: CDR1 SGHNT, CDR2 YYREEE (reference sequence). CDR3 region: CATYRGENTEAFF. The DNA for the CDR3 is TGTGCCACCTACCGGGGCGAAAACACTGAAGCTTTCTTT.

The chain has TRBV25-1 and TRBJ1-2, with a weak D call TRBD1 (6 bases). Deletions cut 3 bases from V and 5 bases from J, with 16 bases between. This CDR3 comprises 15 residues. From germline, CDR1 is MGHDK and CDR2 SYGVNS. This CDR3 reads CASSDGGDPVYGYTF. The CDR3 region has the DNA TGTGCCAGCAGTGACGGGGGCGACCCTGTATATGGCTACACCTTC.

In DNA form, the CDR3 reads TGTGCCAGCAGTTACTCGGCTAGCGGGAGCTACGAGCAGTACTTC. Translation: CASSYSASGSYEQYF. The rearrangement uses TRBV6-6 and TRBJ2-7, with TRBD2 identical over 10 bases. CDR1 is MNHNY and CDR2 is SVGAGI in the germline V gene (reference sequence). Trimming cost V 0 bases and J 3 bases; bases outside gene matches: 2. This CDR3 is built from 15 residues.

The V call is TRBV13, the J call TRBJ2-1, with 8 bases that match TRBD2. Trimming cost V 5 bases and J 5 bases; bases outside gene matches: 11. This CDR3 has 16 residues. CDR1 PRHDT and CDR2 FYEKMQ come from the germline V gene (reference sequence). CDR3: CASSLIGGLGDNEQFF. In DNA, the CDR3 is TGTGCCAGCAGCCTCATCGGGGGACTAGGAGACAATGAGCAGTTCTTC.

This sequence joins TRBV5-1 and TRBJ1-4; TRBD1 matches 7 bases. The CDR3 runs 16 residues. V dropped 4 bases and J dropped 7; count of bases not matched to a gene: 13. Germline lookup yields CDR1 SGHRS and CDR2 YFSETQ. The CDR3 DNA sequence: TGCGCCAGCAGCATGGCCTGGACAGGTCGCGGTGAAAAACTGTTTTTT. Amino acid sequence: CASSMAWTGRGEKLFF.

The chain has TRBV6-7 and TRBJ2-3, with D possibly TRBD1 on 6 matching bases. TRBV6-7 is labeled an ORF, and its function is uncertain. Deletions cut 3 bases from V and 4 bases from J, with 17 bases between. The length of the CDR3 is 16 residues. The CDR3 sequence: CASSYPTGQRPDTQYF. The CDR3 DNA reads TGTGCCAGCAGTTATCCCACCGGACAGAGACCAGATACGCAGTATTTT.

This rearrangement joins TRBV3-1 to TRBJ2-7, with a tentative D call TRBD2 (7 bases). Near its end, the DNA agrees better with TRBJ2-1, so the J call may be wrong. Per the germline V gene, CDR1 is LGHDT and CDR2 is YNNKEL (reference sequence). The CDR3 contains 15 residues. CDR3 DNA sequence: TGTGCCAGCAGCCAAGCATGGGGGGGCTCCTACGAGCAGTTCTTC. Protein sequence: CASSQAWGGSYEQFF.

The V and J genes are TRBV5-8 and TRBJ2-1; 12 nucleotides agree with TRBD2. The V gene's germline CDR1 is SGHTS and CDR2 YDEGEE. The CDR3 totals 16 residues. Losses at the gene ends were 4 bases for V and 3 bases for J; bases not matched to a gene: 5. The CDR3 region is CASSQMTSGGYNEQFF. The CDR3 DNA is TGTGCCAGCAGCCAGATGACTAGCGGGGGCTACAATGAGCAGTTCTTC.